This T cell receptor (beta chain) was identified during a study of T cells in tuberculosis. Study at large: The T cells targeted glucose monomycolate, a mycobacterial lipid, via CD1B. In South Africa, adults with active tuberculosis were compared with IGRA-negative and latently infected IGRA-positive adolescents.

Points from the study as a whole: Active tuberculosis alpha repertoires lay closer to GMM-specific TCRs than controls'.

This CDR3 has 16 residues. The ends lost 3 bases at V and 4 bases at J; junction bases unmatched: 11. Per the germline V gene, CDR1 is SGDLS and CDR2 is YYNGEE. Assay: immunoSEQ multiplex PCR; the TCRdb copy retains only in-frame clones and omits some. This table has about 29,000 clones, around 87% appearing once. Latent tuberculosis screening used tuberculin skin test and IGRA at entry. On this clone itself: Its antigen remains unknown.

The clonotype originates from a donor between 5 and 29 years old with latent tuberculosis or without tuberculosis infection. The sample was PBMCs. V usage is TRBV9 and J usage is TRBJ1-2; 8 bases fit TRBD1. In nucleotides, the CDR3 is TGTGCCAGCAGCGCAGGGGATAGGACAGGGTCCTATGGCTACACCTTC. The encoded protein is CASSAGDRTGSYGYTF.